This TCR beta chain is from a study of regulatory T cells in long-lasting Graves disease. The CDR3 is 13 residues long. V lost 10 bases and J lost 4; bases outside the gene matches: 7. In this sample, this clonotype turned up many times. As for time point: persistent/refractory GD, antithyroid drugs over 5 years with positive TRAb. RNA isolated from PBMCs was used to make the TCR library. Arm-PCR of CDR3 regions and iRepertoire HTBI primers were used to build TCR beta libraries. TCRdb fed the multiplex PCR reads into MiXCR, producing one record per CDR3 protein. The data contain 700,000 or so distinct CDR3 sequences, 30% of them singletons.

The rearrangement uses TRBV12-3 or TRBV12-4 and TRBJ1-5, with 7 bases fitting TRBD1. The origin of this receptor is a female donor with Graves disease. The specimen was peripheral blood mononuclear cells (PBMCs), collected when the disease was refractory, from a patient treated with antithyroid drugs. The chain's CDR3 is CATRDSLNQPQHF. The CDR3 DNA sequence: TGTGCCACCCGGGACAGCTTAAATCAGCCCCAGCATTTT.